One sample yielded the 13 T cell receptor beta chains listed below, sequenced in a study of blood T cell repertoires in COVID-19. Clones were sequenced by immunoSEQ multiplex PCR, and TCRdb holds only the in-frame ones, with some missing. The sample lists fewer than 30,000 clones, about 71% occurring once. Material for sequencing was peripheral blood. The receptors derive from a man between 60 and 70 years old with active or convalescent COVID-19.

The chain has TRBV5-5 and TRBJ1-1; TRBD1 might be the D (6 bases). Trimming removed 2 bases from V and 1 base from J, with 9 bases in between. There are 14 residues in the CDR3. CDR1 and CDR2 from the germline V gene are SGHKS and YYEKEE (reference sequence). CDR3: CASSFRGQNTEAFF. Here the CDR3 DNA reads TGTGCCAGCAGCTTCAGGGGTCAGAACACTGAAGCTTTCTTT.

This clone was found once. This chain connects TRBV19 to TRBJ1-2, with 12 bases lining up with TRBD1. CDR1 LNHDA and CDR2 SQIVND come from the germline V gene (reference sequence). The CDR3 totals 17 residues. V lost 5 bases to trimming and J lost 6 bases; unmatched junction nucleotides: 13. The CDR3: CASSLLLPGQGANGYTF. The CDR3 region has the DNA TGTGCCAGTAGTTTGCTCCTACCGGGACAGGGGGCTAATGGCTACACCTTC.

The chain couples TRBV7-2 to TRBJ1-5, with a weak D call TRBD1 (6 bases). The CDR3 length is 12 residues. V dropped 5 bases and J dropped 12 bases, with 14 bases sitting between them. Per the germline V gene, CDR1 is SGHTA and CDR2 is FQGNSA. The CDR3 protein is CASSTSGQYQHF. Written as DNA, the CDR3 is TGTGCCAGCAGCACCTCTGGACAGTACCAGCATTTT.

The sample holds a few counts of this clone. The V gene is TRBV6-5, the J gene TRBJ1-3; 7 nucleotides line up with TRBD1. Germline CDR1 and CDR2: MNHEY and SVGAGI. The CDR3 sequence is 14 residues long. V lost 10 bases to trimming and J lost 3 bases; unmatched junction nucleotides: 9. CDR3 DNA sequence: TGTGCCACGGAACCGGGACAGAGTGGAAACACCATATATTTT. It specifies CATEPGQSGNTIYF.

J is TRBJ1-2 and V is TRBV10-3, with TRBD1 matching over 8 bases. The CDR3 has 12 amino acids. Germline V gives CDR1 ENHRY, CDR2 SYGVKD. V trimming: 7 bases; J trimming: 8 bases; junction bases outside the gene matches: 6. CDR3 amino acids: CAIKDRAPGYTF. DNA of the CDR3: TGTGCCATCAAGGACAGGGCCCCGGGCTACACCTTC.

Here the CDR3 reads CASSEAASGGAFF. The CDR3 DNA follows: TGTGCCAGCAGTGAGGCGGCCTCAGGGGGAGCTTTCTTT. This rearrangement joins TRBV2 to TRBJ1-1; TRBD1 agrees at 7 bases. The CDR3 spans 13 residues. Germline CDR1 reads SNHLY; CDR2 reads FYNNEI. The ends lost 3 bases at V and 10 bases at J; junction bases unmatched: 8.

V and J are TRBV5-1 and TRBJ2-7; the match to TRBD1 covers 8 bases. Germline CDR1 is SGHRS and CDR2 is YFSETQ. With V trimmed by 2 bases and J by 9 bases, 16 bases remained unmatched. The CDR3 runs to 16 residues. Here the CDR3 DNA reads TGCGCCAGCAGCTTCCAGGCCGGGACAGGCACGCAGGTGCAGTACTTC. It codes for CASSFQAGTGTQVQYF.

J is TRBJ2-3 and V is TRBV27, with 9 bases that match TRBD1. Germline loops: CDR1 MNHEY, CDR2 SMNVEV (reference sequence). J was trimmed by 2 bases and V by 9 bases; bases with no gene match: 9. The CDR3 has 15 residues. CDR3 residues: CASRPGQGFTDTQYF. The CDR3 DNA follows: TGTGCCAGTAGACCGGGACAGGGATTCACAGATACGCAGTATTTT.

This clone is labeled medium-sized. V usage is TRBV7-2 and J usage is TRBJ2-3; D remains unclear. The CDR3 contains 13 residues. Per the germline V gene, CDR1 is SGHTA and CDR2 is FQGNSA. V was shortened by 4 bases and J by 4 bases, with 9 bases between the two germline ends. CDR3 in amino acids: CASSSLYSDTQYF. CDR3 DNA sequence: TGTGCCAGCAGCTCCCTATACTCAGATACGCAGTATTTT.

V gene TRBV6-6 combines with J gene TRBJ1-2, with no clear D. Germline V gives CDR1 MNHNY, CDR2 SVGAGI (reference sequence). V dropped 2 bases and J dropped 3 bases, with 7 bases sitting between them. The CDR3 is 13 amino acids. The CDR3 DNA is TGTGCCAGCAGTTACGAGCCCTACTATGGCTACACCTTC. Protein product: CASSYEPYYGYTF.

V is TRBV27 and J is TRBJ1-2, with a weak D call TRBD1 (5 bases). Trimming removed 5 bases from V and 2 bases from J, with 12 bases in between. Germline lookup yields CDR1 MNHEY and CDR2 SMNVEV (reference sequence). The CDR3 is 14 residues long. As DNA, the CDR3 is TGTGCCAGCAGTACGCAGGGAGGGAACTATGGCTACACCTTC. It translates to CASSTQGGNYGYTF.

The chain has TRBV7-6 and TRBJ1-1; tentatively, D is TRBD1 (5 bases). Germline lookup yields CDR1 SGHVS and CDR2 FNYEAQ. This CDR3 is built from 14 residues. Trimming removed 0 bases at V and 1 base at J, with 6 bases between. In DNA form, the CDR3 reads TGTGCCAGCAGCTTAGCGGGGGGGAACACTGAAGCTTTCTTT. It specifies CASSLAGGNTEAFF.

The gene calls are TRBV13 and TRBJ2-7, with D tentatively TRBD2 (6 bases). This CDR3 comprises 14 residues. Germline lookup yields CDR1 PRHDT and CDR2 FYEKMQ (reference sequence). Trimming pared 3 bases from V and 0 bases from J, leaving 9 bases between. The CDR3 is CASSFRLVSYEQYF. CDR3 nucleotides: TGTGCCAGCAGCTTTAGACTAGTCTCCTACGAGCAGTACTTC.